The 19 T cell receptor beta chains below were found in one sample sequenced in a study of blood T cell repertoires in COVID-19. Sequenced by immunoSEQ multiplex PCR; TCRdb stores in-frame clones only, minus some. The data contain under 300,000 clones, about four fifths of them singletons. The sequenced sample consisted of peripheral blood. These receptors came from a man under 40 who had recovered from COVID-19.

CDR3 sequence (DNA): TGTGCCAGCAGTCCCGGAGGAGGTTATACTGAAGCTTTCTTT. This gives the protein CASSPGGGYTEAFF. This chain joins TRBV28 and TRBJ1-1; no firm D call. Germline loops: CDR1 MDHEN, CDR2 SYDVKM. Trimming took 5 bases from V and 5 from J, leaving 15 bases between them. This CDR3 spans 14 amino acids.

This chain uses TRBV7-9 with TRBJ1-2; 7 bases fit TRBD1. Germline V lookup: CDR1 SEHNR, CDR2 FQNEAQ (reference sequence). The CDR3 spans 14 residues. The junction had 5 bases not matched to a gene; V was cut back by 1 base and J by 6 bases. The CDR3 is CASSLVDRAHGYTF. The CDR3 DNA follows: TGTGCCAGCAGCTTAGTTGACAGGGCACATGGCTACACCTTC.

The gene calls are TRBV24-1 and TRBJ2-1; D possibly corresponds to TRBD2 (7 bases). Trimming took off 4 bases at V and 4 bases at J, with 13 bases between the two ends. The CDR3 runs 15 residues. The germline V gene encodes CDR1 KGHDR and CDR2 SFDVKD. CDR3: CATSDPRGGYNEQFF. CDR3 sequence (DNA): TGTGCCACCAGTGACCCCAGGGGAGGGTACAATGAGCAGTTCTTC.

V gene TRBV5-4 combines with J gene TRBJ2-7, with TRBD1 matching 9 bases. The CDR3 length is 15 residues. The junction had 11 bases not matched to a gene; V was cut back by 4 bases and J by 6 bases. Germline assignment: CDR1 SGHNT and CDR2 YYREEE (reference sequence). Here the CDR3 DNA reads TGTGCCAGCAGCCCAGGAGGGACAGGGTTACCCGAGCAGTACTTC. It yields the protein CASSPGGTGLPEQYF.

The CDR3: CASSTQGAHTEAFF. For the CDR3, the DNA is TGTGCCAGTAGCACGCAGGGGGCTCACACTGAAGCTTTCTTT. The rearrangement uses TRBV19 and TRBJ1-1; 8 bases are a match to TRBD1. The CDR3 runs to 14 residues. V was clipped by 6 bases and J by 3 bases; unmatched bases: 6. The V gene's germline CDR1 is LNHDA and CDR2 SQIVND (reference sequence). Complete variable domain (other parts from reference TRBV19 and TRBJ1-1): DGGITQSPKYLFRKEGQNVTLSCEQNLNHDAMYWYRQDPGQGLRLIYYSQIVNDFQKGDIAEGYSVSREKKESFPLTVTSAQKNPTAFYLCASSTQGAHTEAFFGQGTRLTVV.

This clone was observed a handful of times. As DNA, the CDR3 is TGTGCCAGCAGCTTGGTCAGGGGGCATGGCTACACCTTC. Its translation is CASSLVRGHGYTF. The rearrangement links TRBV5-8 to TRBJ1-2, with TRBD1 matching over 8 bases. Germline V CDR1 and CDR2: SGHTS, YDEGEE. V was pared by 0 bases and J by 6 bases, with 1 base of the junction left unmatched. The CDR3 length is 13 residues.

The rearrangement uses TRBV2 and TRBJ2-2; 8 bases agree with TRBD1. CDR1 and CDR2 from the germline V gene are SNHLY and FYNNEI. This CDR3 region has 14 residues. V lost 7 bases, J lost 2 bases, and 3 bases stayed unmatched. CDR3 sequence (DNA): TGTGCCAGCAAAGGACAGGGAAACACCGGGGAGCTGTTTTTT. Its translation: CASKGQGNTGELFF.

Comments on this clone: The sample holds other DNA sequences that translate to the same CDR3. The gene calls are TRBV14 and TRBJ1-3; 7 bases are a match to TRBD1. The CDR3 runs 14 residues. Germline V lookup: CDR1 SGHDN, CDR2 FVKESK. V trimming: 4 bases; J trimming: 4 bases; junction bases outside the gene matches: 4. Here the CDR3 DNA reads TGTGCCAGCAGCCGACAGGGTACGGGAAACACCATATATTTT. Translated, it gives CASSRQGTGNTIYF.

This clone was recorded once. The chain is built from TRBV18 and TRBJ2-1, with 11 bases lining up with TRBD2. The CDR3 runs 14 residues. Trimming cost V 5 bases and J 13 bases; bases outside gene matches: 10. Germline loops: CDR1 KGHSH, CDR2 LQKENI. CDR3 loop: CASSLALAGGIQFF. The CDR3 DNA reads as TGTGCCAGCTCATTGGCCCTAGCGGGGGGTATTCAGTTCTTC. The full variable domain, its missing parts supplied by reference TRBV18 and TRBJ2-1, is NAGVMQNPRHLVRRRGQEARLRCSPMKGHSHVYWYRQLPEEGLKFMVYLQKENIIDESGMPKERFSAEFPKEGPSILRIQQVVRGDSAAYFCASSLALAGGIQFFGPGTRLTVL.

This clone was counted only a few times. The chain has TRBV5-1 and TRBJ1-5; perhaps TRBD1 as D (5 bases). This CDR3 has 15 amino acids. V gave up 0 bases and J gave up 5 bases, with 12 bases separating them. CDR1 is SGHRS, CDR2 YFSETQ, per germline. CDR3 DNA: TGCGCCAGCAGCTTGGTCCCGGGAGGGGATCAGCCCCAGCATTTT. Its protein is CASSLVPGGDQPQHF.

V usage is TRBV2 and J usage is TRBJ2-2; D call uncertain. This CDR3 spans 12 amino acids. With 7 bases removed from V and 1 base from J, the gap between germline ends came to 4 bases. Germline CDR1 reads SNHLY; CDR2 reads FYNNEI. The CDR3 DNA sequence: TGTGCCAGCAATAGGAACACCGGGGAGCTGTTTTTT. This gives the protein CASNRNTGELFF.

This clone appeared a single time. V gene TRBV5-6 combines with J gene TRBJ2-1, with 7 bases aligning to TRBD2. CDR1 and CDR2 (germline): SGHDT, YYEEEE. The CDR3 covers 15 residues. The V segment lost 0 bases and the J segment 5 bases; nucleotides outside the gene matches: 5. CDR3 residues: CASSLEWGGNNEQFF. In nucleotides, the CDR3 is TGTGCCAGCAGCTTGGAGTGGGGGGGAAACAATGAGCAGTTCTTC.

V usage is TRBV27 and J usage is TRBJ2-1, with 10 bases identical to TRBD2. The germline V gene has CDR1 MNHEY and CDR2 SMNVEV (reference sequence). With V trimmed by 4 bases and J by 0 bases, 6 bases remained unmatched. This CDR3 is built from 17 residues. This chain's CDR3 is CASSSPLAGGSYNEQFF. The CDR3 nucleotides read TGTGCCAGCAGTTCCCCTTTAGCGGGGGGCTCCTACAATGAGCAGTTCTTC.

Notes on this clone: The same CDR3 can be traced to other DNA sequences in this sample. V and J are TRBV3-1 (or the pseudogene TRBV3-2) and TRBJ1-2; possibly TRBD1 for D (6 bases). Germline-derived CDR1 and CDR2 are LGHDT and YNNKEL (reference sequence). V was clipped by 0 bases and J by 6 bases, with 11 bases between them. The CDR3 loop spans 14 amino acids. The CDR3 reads CASSQEGRGDGYTF. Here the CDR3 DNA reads TGTGCCAGCAGCCAAGAGGGCAGGGGCGATGGCTACACCTTC.

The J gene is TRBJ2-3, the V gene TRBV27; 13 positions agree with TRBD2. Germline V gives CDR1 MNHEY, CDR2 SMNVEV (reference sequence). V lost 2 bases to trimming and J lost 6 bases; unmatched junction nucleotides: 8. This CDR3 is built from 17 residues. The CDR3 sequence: CASSLGTSGVRLDTQYF. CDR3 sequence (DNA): TGTGCCAGCAGTTTAGGGACTAGCGGGGTTCGGCTGGATACGCAGTATTTT.

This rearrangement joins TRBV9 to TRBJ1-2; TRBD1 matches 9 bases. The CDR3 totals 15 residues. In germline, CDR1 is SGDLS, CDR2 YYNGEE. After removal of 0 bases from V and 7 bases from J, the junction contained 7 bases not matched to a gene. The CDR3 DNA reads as TGTGCCAGCAGCGTAGATACAGGGGGCTCTGGTGGCTACACCTTC. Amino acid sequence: CASSVDTGGSGGYTF.

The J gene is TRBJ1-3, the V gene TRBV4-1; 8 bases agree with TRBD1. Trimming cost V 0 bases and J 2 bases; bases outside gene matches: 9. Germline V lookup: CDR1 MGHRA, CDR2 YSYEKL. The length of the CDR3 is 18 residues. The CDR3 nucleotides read TGCGCCAGCAGCCAAGAGTCCACCACAGGGGGAGCTGGAAACACCATATATTTT. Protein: CASSQESTTGGAGNTIYF.

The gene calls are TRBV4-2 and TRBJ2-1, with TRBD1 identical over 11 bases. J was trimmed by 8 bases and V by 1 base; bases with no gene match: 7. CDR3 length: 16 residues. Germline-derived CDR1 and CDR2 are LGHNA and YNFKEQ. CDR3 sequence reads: CASSQAPGQGGDEQFF. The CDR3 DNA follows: TGTGCCAGCAGCCAAGCTCCGGGACAGGGGGGAGATGAGCAGTTCTTC.

The CDR3 reads CASSPDRGALAKNIQYF. The CDR3 DNA sequence: TGTGCCAGCAGCCCAGACAGGGGGGCTTTGGCCAAAAACATTCAGTACTTC. This chain links TRBV7-9 with TRBJ2-4; 9 bases match TRBD1. The V segment lost 5 bases and the J segment 1 base; nucleotides outside the gene matches: 9. This CDR3 has 17 amino acids. Germline CDR1 reads SEHNR; CDR2 reads FQNEAQ (reference sequence).